Listed below are T cell receptor beta chains from one sample, sequenced in a study of CD8 T cells in ankylosing spondylitis. TCRdb used MiXCR to reprocess the 5' RACE reads, holding one entry per CDR3 protein. Of about 360,000 distinct CDR3 sequences detected, more than 20% appear once; the ten largest clones hold about 12%. Sample: blood, either unsorted or a sorted T cell fraction (not recorded which). The receptors shown here come from a male donor with ankylosing spondylitis or in good health (not recorded which). CDR3s include the opening cysteine and the closing phenylalanine or tryptophan. D genes are given only for firm matches. Clone sizes are given selectively: once, few, many, or a class where the clone is expanded.

D	V	size	J	CDR3	DNA
TRBD1	TRBV12-3/TRBV12-4	NA	TRBJ1-1	CASSRTGEAFF	TGTGCCAGCAGTCGGACAGGCGAAGCTTTCTTT
NA	TRBV19	NA	TRBJ2-6	CASTLTHGGLVVGNVLTF	TGTGCCAGTACTCTAACACATGGGGGCCTCGTAGTGGGCAACGTCCTGACTTTC
TRBD1	TRBV2	NA	TRBJ1-2	CASSEEGAYGYTF	TGTGCCAGCAGTGAGGAGGGGGCCTATGGCTACACCTTC
NA	TRBV15	NA	TRBJ2-4	CATSRAGQTKNIQYF	TGTGCCACCAGCAGAGCTGGACAAACCAAAAACATTCAGTACTTC
NA	TRBV20-1	few	TRBJ1-2	CSARDGLAGATGYTF	TGCAGTGCTAGAGATGGCCTGGCAGGGGCGACGGGCTACACCTTC
NA	TRBV5-5	NA	TRBJ2-1	CASSSTPLAQSDEQFF	TGTGCCAGCAGCTCAACACCCTTAGCGCAGTCCGATGAGCAGTTCTTC
NA	TRBV11-1	NA	TRBJ2-5	CASSSAGRVVTTQYF	TGTGCCAGCAGCTCTGCCGGCAGGGTAGTCACGACCCAGTACTTC
NA	TRBV15	few	TRBJ1-5	CATSRTSPGLLRNQPQHF	TGTGCCACCAGCAGGACGAGCCCCGGGCTTCTACGCAATCAGCCCCAGCATTTT
NA	TRBV9	few	TRBJ2-7	CASSVGESLYEQYF	TGTGCCAGCAGCGTAGGTGAATCCCTATACGAGCAGTACTTC
TRBD2	TRBV5-1	NA	TRBJ2-1	CASSLERGTYNEQFF	TGCGCCAGCAGCTTGGAGCGGGGCACCTACAATGAGCAGTTCTTC
NA	TRBV7-9	NA	TRBJ2-7	CASSARPDEQYF	TGTGCCAGCAGCGCCAGACCTGACGAGCAGTACTTC
TRBD1	TRBV12-3/TRBV12-4	NA	TRBJ2-4	CASRDDRGTKNIQYF	TGTGCCAGCAGGGACGACAGGGGGACAAAAAACATTCAGTACTTC
TRBD1	TRBV7-2	few	TRBJ2-1	CASSLGTGYYNEQFF	TGTGCCAGCAGCTTAGGGACAGGATACTACAATGAGCAGTTCTTC
NA	TRBV12-3/TRBV12-4	NA	TRBJ2-7	CASSFGRVEQYF	TGTGCCAGCAGTTTCGGGCGTGTCGAGCAGTACTTC
TRBD2	TRBV30	few	TRBJ2-1	CACLSSPGTTTYNEQFF	TGTGCCTGTTTGTCTTCCCCCGGGACTACGACATACAATGAGCAGTTCTTC
NA	TRBV12-3/TRBV12-4	few	TRBJ2-1	CATASAGYNEQFF	TGTGCCACCGCGTCGGCGGGGTACAATGAGCAGTTCTTC